There are a few counts of the clone carrying this T cell receptor (beta chain). Its cognate antigen is unknown. Per the germline V gene, CDR1 is ENHRY and CDR2 is SYGVKD. The CDR3 contains 13 residues. With V trimmed by 3 bases and J by 3 bases, 0 bases remained unmatched. Primers: 60 Vbeta forward and 13 Jbeta reverse. Measured with immunoSEQ multiplex PCR; TCRdb has only the in-frame clones, and not every one. The sample carries fewer than 120,000 clones, about 73% recorded once. The data stem from a study of cytomegalovirus exposure and HLA in healthy donors. Study-wide context: From about 179 million T cells, an earlier analysis saw 120 million or so unique TCR beta sequences.

Broader study findings: Rare sequences made up most TCRs, while some public TCRs were found in many donors. Approximately 160 TCR beta chains were listed as cytomegalovirus-associated.

The donors gave bone marrow, and they were healthy. The chain joins TRBV10-3 to TRBJ1-2; 8 bases are a match to TRBD1. The source of this sequence is a woman aged 25 to 39 in good health and CMV-seronegative. The specimen was PBMCs. DNA for the CDR3: TGTGCCATCAGTGACAGGGGGCACTATGGCTACACCTTC. Protein product: CAISDRGHYGYTF.